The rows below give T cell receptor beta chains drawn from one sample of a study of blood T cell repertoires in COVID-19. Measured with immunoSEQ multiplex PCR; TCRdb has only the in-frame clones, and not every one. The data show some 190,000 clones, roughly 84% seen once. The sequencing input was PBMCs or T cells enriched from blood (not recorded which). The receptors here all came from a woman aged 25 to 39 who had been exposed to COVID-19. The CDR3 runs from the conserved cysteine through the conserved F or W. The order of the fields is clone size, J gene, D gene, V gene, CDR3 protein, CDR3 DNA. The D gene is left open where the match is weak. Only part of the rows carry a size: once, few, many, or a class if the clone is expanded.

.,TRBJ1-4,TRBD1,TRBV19,CASSPGTVGIRLFF,TGTGCCAGTAGTCCCGGGACAGTAGGAATTAGACTGTTTTTT
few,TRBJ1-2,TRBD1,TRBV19,CASSIGGTGGASYGYTF,TGTGCCAGTAGTATAGGGGGGACAGGGGGCGCAAGCTATGGCTACACCTTC
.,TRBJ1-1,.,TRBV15,CATSGEPTGWDTEAFF,TGTGCCACCAGCGGGGAGCCAACCGGGTGGGACACTGAAGCTTTCTTT
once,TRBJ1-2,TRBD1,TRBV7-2,CASSTGQGTGYGYTF,TGTGCCAGCAGCACGGGCCAGGGGACAGGGTATGGCTACACCTTC
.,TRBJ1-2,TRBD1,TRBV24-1,CATSEGDRDHGYTF,TGTGCCACCAGTGAGGGAGACAGGGATCATGGCTACACCTTC
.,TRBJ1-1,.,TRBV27,CASSSTASNTEAFF,TGTGCCAGCAGTTCGACAGCCTCGAACACTGAAGCTTTCTTT
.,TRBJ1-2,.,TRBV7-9,CASTSRDPNYGYTF,TGTGCCAGCACCTCCAGGGATCCTAACTATGGCTACACCTTC
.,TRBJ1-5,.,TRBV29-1,CSVAGVGAFGGNQPQHF,TGCAGCGTTGCAGGGGTAGGAGCTTTCGGCGGCAATCAGCCCCAGCATTTT
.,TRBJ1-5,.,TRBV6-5,CASSSRGAGNQPQHF,TGTGCCAGCAGCTCACGGGGGGCCGGCAATCAGCCCCAGCATTTT
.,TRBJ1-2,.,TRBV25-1,CASTGPDYGYTF,TGTGCCAGCACAGGGCCCGACTATGGCTACACCTTC
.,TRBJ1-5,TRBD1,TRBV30,CALRQGGSNQPQHF,TGTGCCTTGCGACAGGGCGGGAGCAATCAGCCCCAGCATTTT
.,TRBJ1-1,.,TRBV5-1,CASSFSESTEAFF,TGCGCCAGCAGCTTCTCGGAGTCCACTGAAGCTTTCTTT
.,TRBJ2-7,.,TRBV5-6,CASSWKGTGYEQYF,TGTGCCAGCAGCTGGAAGGGTACAGGCTACGAGCAGTACTTC
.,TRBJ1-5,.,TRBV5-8,CASSLVRTREGWAQHF,TGTGCCAGCAGCTTGGTTCGGACCCGGGAAGGATGGGCCCAGCATTTT
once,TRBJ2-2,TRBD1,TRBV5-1,CASSTNRGSLSNTGELFF,TGCGCCAGCAGTACTAACAGGGGCTCACTATCGAACACCGGGGAGCTGTTTTTT
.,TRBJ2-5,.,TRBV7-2,CASSSPQTRFEETQYF,TGTGCCAGCAGCTCGCCCCAGACTAGGTTTGAAGAGACCCAGTACTTC
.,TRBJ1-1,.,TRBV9,CASTRGGLNTEAFF,TGTGCCAGCACCCGGGGGGGGTTGAACACTGAAGCTTTCTTT
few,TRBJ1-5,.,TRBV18,CASSLQGLNQPQHF,TGTGCCAGCTCACTTCAGGGGCTCAATCAGCCCCAGCATTTT
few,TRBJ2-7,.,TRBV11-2,CASSAAYEQYF,TGTGCCAGCAGCGCAGCGTACGAGCAGTACTTC
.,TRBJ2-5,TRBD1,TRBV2,CASALISSRGQGSFGTQYF,TGTGCCAGCGCCCTCATTTCGAGCAGGGGGCAGGGTTCGTTCGGGACCCAGTACTTC
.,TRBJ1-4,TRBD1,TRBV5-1,CASSLQGETNEKLFF,TGCGCCAGCAGCCTCCAGGGGGAAACTAATGAAAAACTGTTTTTT
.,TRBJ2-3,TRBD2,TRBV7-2,CASTQAGNSPDTQYF,TGTGCCAGCACCCAAGCGGGGAACAGCCCAGATACGCAGTATTTT
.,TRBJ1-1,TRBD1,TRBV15,CATSRDRGLAEAFF,TGTGCCACCAGCAGAGACAGGGGGCTAGCTGAAGCTTTCTTT
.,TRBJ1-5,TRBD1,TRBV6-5,CASRETGNNQPQHF,TGTGCCAGCAGGGAGACAGGGAACAATCAGCCCCAGCATTTT
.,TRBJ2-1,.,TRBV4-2,CASSHLADSSYNEQFF,TGTGCCAGCAGCCATCTAGCGGACAGCTCCTACAATGAGCAGTTCTTC
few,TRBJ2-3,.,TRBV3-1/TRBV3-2,CASSQGTSTDTQYF,TGTGCCAGCAGCCAAGGGACTAGCACAGATACGCAGTATTTT
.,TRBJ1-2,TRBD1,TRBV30,CAWGRDRGQIVHYGYTF,TGTGCCTGGGGCCGGGACAGGGGGCAAATCGTGCACTATGGCTACACCTTC
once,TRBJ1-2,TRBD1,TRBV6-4,CASSDGRGPNYGYTF,TGTGCCAGCAGTGACGGCAGGGGGCCTAACTATGGCTACACCTTC
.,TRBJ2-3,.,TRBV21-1,CAPYGLTSGAHPRGADTQYF,TGTGCCCCCTACGGGCTGACTAGCGGGGCCCACCCTCGAGGTGCAGATACGCAGTATTTT
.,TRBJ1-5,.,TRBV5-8,CASSSTRVQPQHF,TGTGCCAGCAGCTCCACTAGGGTTCAGCCCCAGCATTTT
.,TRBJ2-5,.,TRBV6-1,CASSDLRGATYQETQYF,TGTGCCAGCAGTGACCTTCGGGGGGCAACGTACCAAGAGACCCAGTACTTC
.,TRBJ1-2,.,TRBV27,CATGDRFYGYTF,TGTGCCACCGGAGACAGGTTCTATGGCTACACCTTC
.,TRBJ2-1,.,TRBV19,CASSIDSGAGDEQFF,TGTGCCAGTAGTATAGATAGCGGCGCGGGTGATGAGCAGTTCTTC
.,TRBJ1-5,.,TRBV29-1,CSVATESNQPQHF,TGCAGCGTTGCGACAGAATCCAATCAGCCCCAGCATTTT
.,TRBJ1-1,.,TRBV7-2,CASSFTPTERTEAFF,TGTGCCAGCAGCTTTACCCCGACAGAAAGGACTGAAGCTTTCTTT
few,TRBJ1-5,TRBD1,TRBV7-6,CASSPGGVVQPQHF,TGTGCCAGCAGCCCAGGGGGTGTGGTACAGCCCCAGCATTTT
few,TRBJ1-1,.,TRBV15,CATSRVGDTNTEAFF,TGTGCCACCAGCCGGGTAGGGGATACGAACACTGAAGCTTTCTTT
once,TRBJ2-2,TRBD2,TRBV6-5,CASSYVPAGGPGELFF,TGTGCCAGCAGTTACGTTCCAGCGGGGGGGCCCGGGGAGCTGTTTTTT
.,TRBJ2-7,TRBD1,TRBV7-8,CASSPRQGSFHEQYF,TGTGCCAGCAGCCCGAGACAGGGGAGCTTCCACGAGCAGTACTTC
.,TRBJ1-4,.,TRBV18,CASSSVQVAEKLFF,TGTGCCAGCTCATCGGTCCAGGTGGCGGAAAAACTGTTTTTT
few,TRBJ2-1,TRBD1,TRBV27,CASSLYRGNEQFF,TGTGCCAGCAGTTTATACAGGGGTAATGAGCAGTTCTTC
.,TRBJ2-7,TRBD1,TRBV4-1,CASSQEPGTGLYEQYF,TGCGCCAGCAGCCAAGAACCCGGGACAGGGTTGTACGAGCAGTACTTC